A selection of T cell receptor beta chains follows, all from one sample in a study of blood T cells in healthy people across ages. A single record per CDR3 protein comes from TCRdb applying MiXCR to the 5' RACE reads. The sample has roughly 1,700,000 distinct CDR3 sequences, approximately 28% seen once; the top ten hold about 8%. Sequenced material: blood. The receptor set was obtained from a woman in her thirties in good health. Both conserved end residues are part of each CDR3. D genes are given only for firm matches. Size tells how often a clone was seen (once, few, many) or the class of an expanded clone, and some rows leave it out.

CDR3aa: CASSFQGYDEQFF
CDR3nt: TGTGCCAGCAGCTTTCAAGGGTACGATGAGCAGTTCTTC
d_gene: -
len: 13
j_gene: TRBJ2-1
v_gene: TRBV7-9
abundance: -

CDR3aa: CATSDLVGATETQYF
CDR3nt: TGTGCCACCAGTGATTTGGTGGGGGCCACAGAAACGCAGTATTTT
d_gene: -
len: 15
j_gene: TRBJ2-3
v_gene: TRBV24-1
abundance: -

CDR3aa: CASSDRTGQPQHF
CDR3nt: TGTGCCAGCAGTGACAGGACGGGTCAGCCCCAGCATTTT
d_gene: -
len: 13
j_gene: TRBJ1-5
v_gene: TRBV6-2/TRBV6-3
abundance: few

CDR3aa: CSVDPDLGSVIQYF
CDR3nt: TGCAGCGTCGACCCTGATTTAGGAAGTGTCATTCAGTACTTC
d_gene: -
len: 14
j_gene: TRBJ2-4
v_gene: TRBV29-1
abundance: many

CDR3aa: CASSLSNNQAYEQYF
CDR3nt: TGTGCCAGCAGCTTATCGAACAATCAGGCCTACGAGCAGTACTTC
d_gene: -
len: 15
j_gene: TRBJ2-7
v_gene: TRBV7-2
abundance: once

CDR3aa: CSVLTPYGYTF
CDR3nt: TGCAGCGTCCTTACACCCTATGGCTACACCTTC
d_gene: -
len: 11
j_gene: TRBJ1-2
v_gene: TRBV29-1
abundance: -

CDR3aa: CASSLWVGSPTYEQYF
CDR3nt: TGTGCCAGCAGTTTATGGGTGGGGAGTCCGACCTACGAGCAGTACTTC
d_gene: -
len: 16
j_gene: TRBJ2-7
v_gene: TRBV27
abundance: -

CDR3aa: CASYMDGGHEQYF
CDR3nt: TGTGCCAGCTATATGGACGGGGGGCACGAGCAGTACTTC
d_gene: -
len: 13
j_gene: TRBJ2-7
v_gene: TRBV2
abundance: -

CDR3aa: CSASTGGFDNEQFF
CDR3nt: TGCAGTGCTAGTACAGGGGGCTTCGACAATGAGCAGTTCTTC
d_gene: TRBD1
len: 14
j_gene: TRBJ2-1
v_gene: TRBV20-1
abundance: few

CDR3aa: CSGQTGGHEQFF
CDR3nt: TGCAGCGGTCAGACAGGGGGACATGAGCAGTTCTTC
d_gene: TRBD1
len: 12
j_gene: TRBJ2-1
v_gene: TRBV29-1
abundance: many

CDR3aa: CASSEQGSDYEQYF
CDR3nt: TGTGCCAGCAGTGAGCAGGGTTCAGACTACGAGCAGTACTTC
d_gene: -
len: 14
j_gene: TRBJ2-7
v_gene: TRBV6-1
abundance: few